These T cell receptor beta chains were read from a single sample in a study of long-term antiretroviral therapy in people with HIV. Profiling relied on immunoSEQ multiplex PCR, and the TCRdb table lists in-frame clones only, not all of them. The sample contains about 19,000 clones, roughly 89% of which appear only once. This specimen consisted of unsorted PBMCs, obtained 3 years after starting antiretroviral therapy. Receptor source: a man aged 50 to 59 with HIV. Both conserved end residues are part of each CDR3. Each record gives: J gene, V gene, D gene, clone size, CDR3 length, CDR3 DNA, CDR3 protein. A D gene is named only where the DNA matches it firmly. Clone size is given for some rows only: seen once, a few or many times, or a class if the clone is expanded.

>TRBJ2-7|TRBV6-6|-|-|11
TGTGCCAGCAGCCACAGGGTCGAGCAGTACTTC
CASSHRVEQYF
>TRBJ2-4|TRBV18|-|few|17
TGTGCCAGCTCACCACCGGCGGTGGAAGTTGCCAAAAACATTCAGTACTTC
CASSPPAVEVAKNIQYF
>TRBJ2-1|TRBV5-1|TRBD2|-|18
TGCGCCAGCTCATTGAGTAGGGCTAGCGGGTTGGGTTACAATGAGCAGTTCTTC
CASSLSRASGLGYNEQFF
>TRBJ1-5|TRBV19|-|few|16
TGTGCCAGTAGTATCCAGGGTGGGTATAGCAATCAGCCCCAGCATTTT
CASSIQGGYSNQPQHF
>TRBJ1-5|TRBV5-6|-|-|15
TGTGCCAGCAGCTTTGGAGGGAGTAACAATCAGCCCCAGCATTTT
CASSFGGSNNQPQHF
>TRBJ2-3|TRBV27|-|-|12
TGTGCCAGTCTTGACAGCACAGATACGCAGTATTTT
CASLDSTDTQYF
>TRBJ1-2|TRBV7-9|-|-|13
TGTGCCAGCAGCTTAACAGATGGCTATGGCTACACCTTC
CASSLTDGYGYTF
>TRBJ2-2|TRBV7-2|TRBD1|-|15
TGTGCCAGCAGCCTAGGACAGGGGCGCACCGGGGAGCTGTTTTTT
CASSLGQGRTGELFF
>TRBJ1-1|TRBV5-8|-|-|15
TGTGCCAGCAGCCTGCGGGGGCATGGGAACACTGAAGCTTTCTTT
CASSLRGHGNTEAFF
>TRBJ2-1|TRBV6-6|TRBD2|-|16
TGTGCCAGCAGTGCCGGACTAGCGGGGGGGCAGGGTGAGCAGTTCTTC
CASSAGLAGGQGEQFF
>TRBJ1-5|TRBV6-1|TRBD1|-|17
TGTGCCAGCAGTGCTGGGACAGGGATGTTCAGCAATCAGCCCCAGCATTTT
CASSAGTGMFSNQPQHF
>TRBJ1-1|TRBV5-5|TRBD1|-|15
TGCGCCAGCAGTTTGGACAGGGGTATGAACACTGAAGCTTTCTTT
CASSLDRGMNTEAFF
>TRBJ2-7|TRBV23-1|-|-|13
TGCGCCAGGGAAAGGGACATTAGGCACGAGCAGTACTTC
CARERDIRHEQYF
>TRBJ2-1|TRBV5-4|-|-|14
TGTGCCAGCAGCCAAACGGACCAAAACAATGAGCAGTTCTTC
CASSQTDQNNEQFF
>TRBJ2-5|TRBV30|TRBD2|-|15
TGTGCCTGGAGTGTACGGCGGGGGGCTGGGGAGACCCAGTACTTC
CAWSVRRGAGETQYF
>TRBJ2-5|TRBV29-1|-|-|11
TGCAGCGTTCGACACTCCGAGGCCCAGTACTTC
CSVRHSEAQYF
>TRBJ2-7|TRBV5-1|TRBD2|-|17
TGCGCCAGCAGCTTACTAGCGGGGGGGCTTAATAGGTACGAGCAGTACTTC
CASSLLAGGLNRYEQYF
>TRBJ1-4|TRBV14|-|-|15
TGTGCCAGCAGCCGGAGTTTTGCAACTAATGAAAAACTGTTTTTT
CASSRSFATNEKLFF
>TRBJ2-7|TRBV6-5|TRBD1|once|15
TGTGCCAGCAGTTACTCGTGGACAGGGGGCTACGAGCAGTACTTC
CASSYSWTGGYEQYF
>TRBJ1-6|TRBV27|-|-|14
TGTGCCAGCAGTTTCGGCGGCTATAATTCACCCCTCCACTTT
CASSFGGYNSPLHF
>TRBJ1-5|TRBV6-1|-|-|15
TGTGCCAGCAGGGAAGCCTTGTTAAGCAATCAGCCCCAGCATTTT
CASREALLSNQPQHF
>TRBJ1-6|TRBV7-9|-|-|11
TGTGCCAGCAGCCTCCCTTTACCCCTCCACTTT
CASSLPLPLHF
>TRBJ2-1|TRBV30|-|-|12
TGTGCCTGGACCTCAAGGTACAATGAGCAGTTCTTC
CAWTSRYNEQFF
>TRBJ1-1|TRBV30|-|-|12
TGTGCCTGGAGACCTCAATCTAGGGACGCTTTCTTT
CAWRPQSRDAFF
>TRBJ2-2|TRBV18|-|-|16
TGTGCCAGCTCACCAACCGGGACCATGAACACCGGGGAGCTGTTTTTT
CASSPTGTMNTGELFF
>TRBJ1-5|TRBV9|TRBD1|once|15
TGTGCCAGCAGCCCTGGGACAGATAGCAATCAGCCCCAGCATTTT
CASSPGTDSNQPQHF
>TRBJ2-3|TRBV5-1|TRBD2|-|17
TGCGCCAGCAGCTTAGGACTAGCGGGGGTTCGCACAGATACGCAGTATTTT
CASSLGLAGVRTDTQYF
>TRBJ1-2|TRBV15|TRBD1|-|14
TGTGCCACCAGCAGCGGACAGGGGAACTATGGCTACACCTTC
CATSSGQGNYGYTF
>TRBJ1-2|TRBV11-2|TRBD1|-|13
TGTGCCAGCAGCTCACCGACAGGGGTGGGCTACACCTTC
CASSSPTGVGYTF
>TRBJ1-2|TRBV7-8|TRBD1|-|16
TGTGCCAGCAGAGATAAACCGGGACAGGGTGACTATGGCTACACCTTC
CASRDKPGQGDYGYTF
>TRBJ1-1|TRBV27|-|-|16
TGTGCCAGCAGTCTCTACCCTGGGGGCCAGAACACTGAAGCTTTCTTT
CASSLYPGGQNTEAFF
>TRBJ2-1|TRBV29-1|-|-|13
TGCAGCATCAAACGGGTTAACTACAATGAGCAGTTCTTC
CSIKRVNYNEQFF
>TRBJ1-2|TRBV10-3|-|-|15
TGTGCCATCAGTGATCCGGTGACCAGGGTGCAAGGCTACACCTTC
CAISDPVTRVQGYTF
>TRBJ1-2|TRBV19|-|-|15
TGTGCCAGTACCCTGAGGAGGGGAAATTCCTATGGCTACACCTTC
CASTLRRGNSYGYTF
>TRBJ2-6|TRBV9|TRBD1|-|18
TGTGCCAGCAGCGCACCGGGACAGGGGGCGGGTGGGGCCAACGTCCTGACTTTC
CASSAPGQGAGGANVLTF
>TRBJ1-2|TRBV6-5|TRBD1|-|14
TGTGCCAGCAGTGGACAGGGGCTAGGCTATGGCTACACCTTC
CASSGQGLGYGYTF
>TRBJ1-1|TRBV27|-|-|15
TGTGCCAGCAGTTTATCGGCCGTCGGGGTAACTGAAGCTTTCTTT
CASSLSAVGVTEAFF
>TRBJ1-4|TRBV5-6|TRBD1|-|15
TGTGCCAGCAGCTTGAGAGCGACAGGGCTCGAAAAACTGTTTTTT
CASSLRATGLEKLFF
>TRBJ2-3|TRBV10-1|-|-|15
TGCGCCAGCAGTGAAAGTGGGGGCAGAGCAGATACGCAGTATTTT
CASSESGGRADTQYF